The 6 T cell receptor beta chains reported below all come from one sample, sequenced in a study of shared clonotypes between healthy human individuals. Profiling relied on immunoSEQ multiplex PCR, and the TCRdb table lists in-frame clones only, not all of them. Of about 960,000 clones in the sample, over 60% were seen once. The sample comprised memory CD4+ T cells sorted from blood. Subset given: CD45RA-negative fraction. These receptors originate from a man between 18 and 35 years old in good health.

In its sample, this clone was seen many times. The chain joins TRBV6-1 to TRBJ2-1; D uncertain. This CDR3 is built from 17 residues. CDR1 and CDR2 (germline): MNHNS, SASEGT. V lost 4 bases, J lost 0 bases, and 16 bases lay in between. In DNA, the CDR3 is TGTGCCAGCAGTGCAGGATCTGGTTCGAGCTCCTACAATGAGCAGTTCTTC. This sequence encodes CASSAGSGSSSYNEQFF.

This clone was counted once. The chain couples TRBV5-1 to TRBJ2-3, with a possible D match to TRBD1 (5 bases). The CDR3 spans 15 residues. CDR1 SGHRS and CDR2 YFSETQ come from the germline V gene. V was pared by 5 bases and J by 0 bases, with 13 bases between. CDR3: CASSRDGASTDTQYF. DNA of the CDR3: TGCGCCAGCAGTCGCGATGGGGCTAGCACAGATACGCAGTATTTT.

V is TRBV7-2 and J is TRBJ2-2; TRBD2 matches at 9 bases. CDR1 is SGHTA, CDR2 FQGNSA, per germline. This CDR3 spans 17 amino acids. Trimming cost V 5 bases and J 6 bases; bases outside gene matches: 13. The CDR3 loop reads CASSQGYGLAGPGELFF. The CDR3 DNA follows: TGTGCCAGCAGCCAAGGTTATGGGCTAGCGGGACCCGGGGAGCTGTTTTTT.

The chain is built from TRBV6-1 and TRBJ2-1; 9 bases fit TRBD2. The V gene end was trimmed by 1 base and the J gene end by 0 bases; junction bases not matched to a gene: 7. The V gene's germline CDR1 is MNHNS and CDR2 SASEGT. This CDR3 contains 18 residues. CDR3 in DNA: TGTGCCAGCAGTGAAGGGGAGCGGGGGGCCTTCTCCTACAATGAGCAGTTCTTC. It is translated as CASSEGERGAFSYNEQFF.

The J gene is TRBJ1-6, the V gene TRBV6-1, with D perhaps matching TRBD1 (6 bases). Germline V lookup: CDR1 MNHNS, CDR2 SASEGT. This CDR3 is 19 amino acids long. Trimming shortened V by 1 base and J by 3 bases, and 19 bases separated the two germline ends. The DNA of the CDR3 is TGTGCCAGCAGTGAAGACAGGGTAGTCTATATGGGCTATAATTCACCCCTCCACTTT. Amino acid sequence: CASSEDRVVYMGYNSPLHF.

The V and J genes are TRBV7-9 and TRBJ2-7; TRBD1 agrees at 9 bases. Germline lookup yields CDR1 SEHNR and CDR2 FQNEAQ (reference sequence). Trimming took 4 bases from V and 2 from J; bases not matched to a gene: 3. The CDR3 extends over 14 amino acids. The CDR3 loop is CASSSGQGTYEQYF. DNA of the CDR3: TGTGCCAGCAGCTCCGGACAGGGGACCTACGAGCAGTACTTC.